Listed here are 11 T cell receptor beta chains from one sample, sequenced in a study of T cell changes during pregnancy in multiple sclerosis. The table came from immunoSEQ multiplex PCR; TCRdb's copy has only in-frame clones and leaves some out. The table includes some 36,000 clones, more than 75% detected once. This material consisted of CD4+ T cells from peripheral blood mononuclear cells, taken in the second trimester of pregnancy. The receptor source for this set is a female donor in good health, enrolled as a control in a pregnancy study.

For the CDR3, the DNA is TGTGCCAGCATTGACTGGCGGGGCGGCGGGGAGCTGTTTTTT. Its translation is CASIDWRGGGELFF. This chain connects TRBV2 to TRBJ2-2; D is possibly TRBD2 (6 bases). CDR1 is SNHLY, CDR2 FYNNEI, per germline. The germline V and J ends were trimmed by 7 bases and 7 bases, with 16 bases remaining between them. The CDR3 is 14 amino acids.

V gene TRBV2 combines with J gene TRBJ2-5; the D is unclear. V lost 0 bases to trimming and J lost 5 bases, with 19 bases between them. The CDR3 consists of 17 residues. Germline V CDR1 and CDR2: SNHLY, FYNNEI. The chain's CDR3 is CASSEALQAPGPETQYF. DNA of the CDR3: TGTGCCAGCAGTGAAGCGCTTCAGGCCCCAGGCCCGGAGACCCAGTACTTC.

The chain links TRBV4-1 to TRBJ2-5; D uncertain. CDR3 length equals 15 residues. Germline-derived CDR1 and CDR2 are MGHRA and YSYEKL. The V end was cut by 0 bases, the J end by 4 bases, with 12 bases between. The CDR3 nucleotides read TGCGCCAGCAGCCAAGAAATTCGGGTAGTAGAGACCCAGTACTTC. It yields the protein CASSQEIRVVETQYF.

The chain links TRBV6-6 to TRBJ1-6; D not certain. CDR1 and CDR2 from the germline V gene are MNHNY and SVGAGI (reference sequence). V gave up 8 bases and J gave up 6 bases, with 20 bases separating them. CDR3 length: 16 amino acids. CDR3 nucleotide sequence: TGTGCCAGCGAGACGCTCGGCGGTAAAACTAATTCACCCCTCCACTTT. Protein product: CASETLGGKTNSPLHF.

The rearrangement joins TRBV10-1 to TRBJ1-4; D ambiguous. This CDR3 comprises 18 residues. CDR1 and CDR2 from the germline V gene are WNHNN and SYGVQD (reference sequence). Trimming took off 5 bases at V and 3 bases at J, with 22 bases between the two ends. The chain's CDR3 is CASSSGGIHPLSNEKLFF. CDR3 nucleotide sequence: TGCGCCAGCAGTTCCGGCGGAATCCACCCCCTTTCTAATGAAAAACTGTTTTTT.

V and J are TRBV5-1 and TRBJ2-1; D not certain. This CDR3 has 15 amino acids. The V end lost 3 bases, the J end lost 0 bases, and 10 bases lay between the germline ends. Per germline, CDR1 SGHRS and CDR2 YFSETQ. The CDR3 DNA follows: TGCGCCAGCAGCTCCTCAGGTACCTCCTACAATGAGCAGTTCTTC. Residues: CASSSSGTSYNEQFF.

The chain uses TRBV27 and TRBJ2-7, with 11 bases that match TRBD1. The germline gives CDR1 MNHEY, CDR2 SMNVEV (reference sequence). The CDR3 extends over 15 amino acids. Trimming removed 6 bases from V and 2 bases from J; junction bases left unmatched: 6. The DNA of the CDR3 is TGTGCCAGCAGAAAGGCGGGACAGGGGGCCTACGAGCAGTACTTC. Its translation is CASRKAGQGAYEQYF.

The V gene is TRBV30, the J gene TRBJ1-1, with D hard to call. V shed 1 base and J shed 0 bases, with 6 bases lying between them. Germline V gene lookup returns CDR1 GTSNPN and CDR2 SVGIG (reference sequence). The CDR3 has 13 residues. The CDR3 protein is CAWSGELNTEAFF. The CDR3 region has the DNA TGTGCCTGGAGTGGCGAGCTGAACACTGAAGCTTTCTTT.

The rearrangement links TRBV28 to TRBJ1-2; TRBD1 matches 9 bases. The V segment lost 5 bases and the J segment 8 bases; nucleotides outside the gene matches: 6. The CDR3 has 13 amino acids. Looked up from germline, CDR1 is MDHEN and CDR2 is SYDVKM. The CDR3 loop is CASSNYRGQGYTF. Written as DNA, the CDR3 is TGTGCCAGCAGTAACTACAGGGGGCAAGGCTACACCTTC.

This chain connects TRBV19 to TRBJ2-7; possibly TRBD1 for D (6 bases). V was shortened by 4 bases and J by 0 bases, with 13 bases between the two germline ends. The length of the CDR3 is 15 residues. Per the germline V gene, CDR1 is LNHDA and CDR2 is SQIVND (reference sequence). CDR3 sequence: CASSKDSTSSYEQYF. The CDR3 region has the DNA TGTGCCAGTAGTAAGGACAGTACTTCCTCCTACGAGCAGTACTTC.

V and J are TRBV6-6 and TRBJ1-6, with a possible D match to TRBD1 (5 bases). The CDR3 is 14 residues long. Germline lookup yields CDR1 MNHNY and CDR2 SVGAGI (reference sequence). Deletions cut 7 bases from V and 5 bases from J, with 12 bases between. The CDR3 region has the DNA TGTGCCAGCAATGGTCGACAGAATAATTCACCCCTCCACTTT. It codes for CASNGRQNNSPLHF.